These 25 T cell receptor beta chains came from one sample sequenced in a study of cytotoxic CD8 clonotypes in ibrutinib-treated CLL. Libraries were prepared by immunoSEQ multiplex PCR; TCRdb keeps only in-frame clonotypes and omits some of them. This sample yields some 50,000 clones, of which 69% are seen a single time; over 10% belongs to the top ten. Material: PBMCs, obtained after 12 months of ibrutinib treatment. These receptors were taken from a human donor with chronic lymphocytic leukemia.

Regarding this clone: The germline gene is not matched at one end of the junction; a read error may be the cause. The chain employs TRBV5-1 and TRBJ1-2; D might be TRBD1 (5 bases). Germline V gives CDR1 SGHRS, CDR2 YFSETQ. CDR3 length equals 13 residues. This chain's CDR3 is CASSGRGNYGYTF. DNA for the CDR3: TGTGCCAGCAGTGGGAGGGGAAACTATGGCTACACCTTC.

The chain combines TRBV28 with TRBJ2-2; weak D call: TRBD2 (6 bases). Trimming shortened V by 3 bases and J by 7 bases, and 12 bases separated the two germline ends. The CDR3 is 14 amino acids. Germline values: CDR1 MDHEN, CDR2 SYDVKM. The CDR3 sequence: CASSLLRRGGELFF. CDR3 nucleotide sequence: TGTGCCAGCAGTTTGCTCAGGAGGGGCGGGGAGCTGTTTTTT. The entire variable domain, with the rest obtained from reference TRBV28 and TRBJ2-2, is as follows: DVKVTQSSRYLVKRTGEKVFLECVQDMDHENMFWYRQDPGLGLRLIYFSYDVKMKEKGDIPEGYSVSREKKERFSLILESASTNQTSMYLCASSLLRRGGELFFGEGSRLTVL.

The V gene is TRBV15, the J gene TRBJ1-2; 7 bases match TRBD1. The CDR3 spans 14 residues. V lost 1 base to trimming and J lost 1 base; unmatched junction nucleotides: 0. From germline, CDR1 is LNHNV and CDR2 YYDKDF (reference sequence). The CDR3 region is CATSRGDSNYGYTF. CDR3 in DNA: TGTGCCACCAGCAGAGGGGACAGTAACTATGGCTACACCTTC.

The count of this clone is one. One junction end does not reproduce the germline sequence, and a read error may be involved. V is TRBV5-4 and J is TRBJ2-1; TRBD1 matches 9 bases. The CDR3 has 13 amino acids. Germline V gene lookup returns CDR1 SGHNT and CDR2 YYREEE (reference sequence). CDR3 in DNA: TGTGCCAGCATTCACCCGGAGGAGACAGGGGGTGTCTTC. Translation: CASIHPEETGGVF.

The chain recombines TRBV28 with TRBJ2-1; perhaps TRBD2 as D (5 bases). Trimming shortened V by 4 bases and J by 0 bases, and 16 bases separated the two germline ends. The germline gives CDR1 MDHEN, CDR2 SYDVKM. The length of the CDR3 is 17 residues. Here the CDR3 DNA reads TGTGCCAGCAGTTCCCCTGGAAGCGGCCGCTCCTACAATGAGCAGTTCTTC. This translates into CASSSPGSGRSYNEQFF.

The rearrangement links TRBV10-3 to TRBJ1-2, with 7 nucleotides matching TRBD1. Looked up from germline, CDR1 is ENHRY and CDR2 is SYGVKD. The CDR3 contains 13 residues. The trim removed 6 bases at V and 4 bases at J, leaving 5 bases unmatched. DNA of the CDR3: TGTGCCATCAGCGGGACAGCTTTCTATGGCTACACCTTC. Encoded protein: CAISGTAFYGYTF.

The gene calls are TRBV28 and TRBJ2-7; TRBD1 agrees at 8 bases. After removal of 3 bases from V and 5 bases from J, the junction contained 9 bases not matched to a gene. The CDR3 loop spans 15 amino acids. The germline V gene encodes CDR1 MDHEN and CDR2 SYDVKM. The DNA for the CDR3 is TGTGCCAGCAGTTTTTTGGAGGCCAGGGGGCACGAGCAGTACTTC. Translating gives CASSFLEARGHEQYF.

This clone has a handful of counts. Here the CDR3 DNA reads TGTGCCAGTACCAATCTCGGGACAGGGTCATACTATGGCTACACCTTC. This gives the protein CASTNLGTGSYYGYTF. The chain is built from TRBV19 and TRBJ1-2, with 9 bases matching TRBD1. With 7 bases clipped from V and 3 bases from J, the junction kept 12 bases outside the gene matches. Germline V gene lookup returns CDR1 LNHDA and CDR2 SQIVND (reference sequence). The CDR3 is 16 amino acids.

V gene TRBV7-6 combines with J gene TRBJ2-3; D unresolved. Germline CDR1 is SGHVS and CDR2 is FNYEAQ. The ends were cut back, 0 bases at V and 0 bases at J, with 4 bases in the middle. The CDR3 has 14 amino acids. DNA of the CDR3: TGTGCCAGCAGCTTAGCGCCTAGCACAGATACGCAGTATTTT. Encoded protein: CASSLAPSTDTQYF.

The chain is built from TRBV10-3 and TRBJ2-5; the D gene is possibly TRBD2 (7 bases). The CDR3 loop spans 13 amino acids. Deletions cut 7 bases from V and 5 bases from J, with 14 bases between. Germline V gives CDR1 ENHRY, CDR2 SYGVKD. The CDR3 coding sequence is TGTGCCATCACGCGGGGGCCAGGGGAGACCCAGTACTTC. Encoded protein: CAITRGPGETQYF.

The gene calls are TRBV19 and TRBJ2-7, with D perhaps matching TRBD2 (5 bases). Germline V gives CDR1 LNHDA, CDR2 SQIVND (reference sequence). With 9 bases removed from V and 4 bases from J, the gap between germline ends came to 13 bases. The CDR3 length is 12 residues. CDR3 sequence (DNA): TGTGCCAGCATCTCCTCGGGGTACGAGCAGTACTTC. Protein product: CASISSGYEQYF.

The table lists this clone with a few counts. The V gene is TRBV5-1, the J gene TRBJ1-1; 8 nucleotides line up with TRBD1. J gave up 1 base and V 4 bases, and 12 bases lay outside the gene matches. CDR3 size: 17 residues. The germline CDR1 and CDR2 sequences are SGHRS and YFSETQ. The CDR3 DNA is TGCGCCAGCAGCCCAGGCCCATCGACAGGGGAGAACACTGAAGCTTTCTTT. It yields the protein CASSPGPSTGENTEAFF.

The J gene is TRBJ2-1, the V gene TRBV28, with TRBD2 matching over 7 bases. Germline values: CDR1 MDHEN, CDR2 SYDVKM. The CDR3 sequence is 15 residues long. Unmatched junction bases numbered 6, after V lost 4 bases and J lost 3 bases. CDR3 bases: TGTGCCAGCAGTTCGAAAGCGGGATTCTACAATGAGCAGTTCTTC. Protein: CASSSKAGFYNEQFF.

This rearrangement joins TRBV6-5 to TRBJ2-3; D unclear. V was pared by 2 bases and J by 0 bases, with 9 bases between. This CDR3 spans 15 amino acids. Germline lookup yields CDR1 MNHEY and CDR2 SVGAGI. This chain's CDR3 is CASSYGVQSTDTQYF. CDR3 bases: TGTGCCAGCAGTTACGGTGTACAGAGCACAGATACGCAGTATTTT.

This chain links TRBV5-1 with TRBJ2-7; 10 nucleotides align to TRBD1. V was pared by 1 base and J by 3 bases, with 4 bases of the junction left unmatched. CDR3 length: 15 amino acids. Looked up from germline, CDR1 is SGHRS and CDR2 is YFSETQ. CDR3 nucleotide sequence: TGCGCCAGCAGCTTGATTGGGACAGGGGTCTACGAGCAGTACTTC. The encoded protein is CASSLIGTGVYEQYF.

This chain connects TRBV6-1 to TRBJ2-5, with TRBD2 as a possible D gene (5 bases). The length of the CDR3 is 14 residues. The V and J ends lost 4 bases and 5 bases respectively, with 14 bases between them. CDR1 and CDR2 (germline): MNHNS, SASEGT. The CDR3 here is CASSGTSLRETQYF. The DNA of the CDR3 is TGTGCCAGCAGTGGGACTTCCCTGCGGGAGACCCAGTACTTC.

Only a few counts were recorded for this clone. V usage is TRBV5-4 and J usage is TRBJ1-6, with 8 bases fitting TRBD1. The CDR3 covers 15 residues. J lost 7 bases, V lost 0 bases, and 3 bases had no gene match. Germline lookup yields CDR1 SGHNT and CDR2 YYREEE (reference sequence). The CDR3 nucleotides read TGTGCCAGCAGCTTGGCAGGGGGCTTAAATTCACCCCTCCACTTT. Translation: CASSLAGGLNSPLHF.

The chain carries TRBV2 and TRBJ2-7; tentatively, D is TRBD1 (6 bases). CDR1 and CDR2 (germline): SNHLY, FYNNEI. Trimming cost V 11 bases and J 4 bases, with 15 bases left between them. This CDR3 contains 12 residues. CDR3 protein: CAGSLQGYEQYF. The CDR3 region has the DNA TGTGCCGGCTCTCTCCAGGGGTACGAGCAGTACTTC.

The V gene is TRBV5-1, the J gene TRBJ2-5; 14 nucleotides match TRBD2. Trimming cost V 3 bases and J 1 base; bases outside gene matches: 8. The length of the CDR3 is 18 residues. Germline V lookup: CDR1 SGHRS, CDR2 YFSETQ. CDR3 sequence reads: CASSSTGGLAGAQETQYF. The CDR3 DNA reads as TGCGCCAGCAGCTCCACGGGGGGACTAGCGGGGGCCCAAGAGACCCAGTACTTC.

This clone was detected only a few times. V is TRBV27 and J is TRBJ1-2; TRBD1 might be the D (5 bases). The V end lost 3 bases, the J end lost 7 bases, and 12 bases lay between the germline ends. CDR3 size: 13 residues. In germline, CDR1 is MNHEY, CDR2 SMNVEV (reference sequence). In DNA form, the CDR3 reads TGTGCCAGCAGTTTGAGGGGACTTTCTGGCTACACCTTC. Encoded protein: CASSLRGLSGYTF.

The chain carries TRBV4-1 and TRBJ1-5; D possibly corresponds to TRBD1 (5 bases). The V end lost 2 bases, the J end lost 3 bases, and 11 bases lay between the germline ends. Per germline, CDR1 MGHRA and CDR2 YSYEKL. The CDR3 sequence is 15 residues long. The CDR3 DNA follows: TGCGCCAGCAGCCAATTGGACAAGGACAATCAGCCCCAGCATTTT. It translates to CASSQLDKDNQPQHF.

This clone has more than one count but fewer than ten. This sequence joins TRBV10-2 and TRBJ2-2; D may be TRBD1 (6 bases). V gave up 7 bases and J gave up 1 base, with 16 bases separating them. This CDR3 comprises 16 residues. Per germline, CDR1 WSHSY and CDR2 SAAADI. The CDR3 region has the DNA TGCGCCAGCAAAATTTTATTGACAGGGAACACCGGGGAGCTGTTTTTT. As protein: CASKILLTGNTGELFF.

The V call is TRBV4-2, the J call TRBJ2-7; TRBD1 is a possible D gene (5 bases). The germline V gene encodes CDR1 LGHNA and CDR2 YNFKEQ. Trimming stripped 0 bases from V and 3 bases from J, with 12 bases between. The CDR3 extends over 15 amino acids. CDR3 nucleotides: TGTGCCAGCAGCCAAGAAGGGGTAGTGGGCTACGAGCAGTACTTC. This codes for CASSQEGVVGYEQYF.

V and J are TRBV19 and TRBJ2-2; no definite D call. V was shortened by 7 bases and J by 4 bases, with 7 bases between the two germline ends. The CDR3 length is 12 residues. From germline, CDR1 is LNHDA and CDR2 SQIVND (reference sequence). In DNA form, the CDR3 reads TGTGCCAGTACCCGGTTCACCGGGGAGCTGTTTTTT. Translating it yields CASTRFTGELFF.

The chain joins TRBV5-1 to TRBJ2-1; no firm D call. With 2 bases removed from V and 7 bases from J, the gap between germline ends came to 7 bases. Germline assignment: CDR1 SGHRS and CDR2 YFSETQ. The CDR3 is made up of 12 amino acids. Here the CDR3 DNA reads TGCGCCAGCAGCTTTGCCCAGAATGAGCAGTTCTTC. Amino acid sequence: CASSFAQNEQFF.